This T cell receptor (beta chain) was identified in a study of metastatic and nonmetastatic thyroid tumors. Turning to the study itself: Across blood and tumor or nodule tissue, repertoires from malignant and benign thyroid patients were compared with one another.

Study-level points and caveats: According to reports, the diversity of TCR beta was significantly higher in malignant thyroid tumors than in benign nodules, and this held in both blood and tumor samples.

There are 13 residues in the CDR3. Germline assignment: CDR1 SGHRS and CDR2 YFSETQ. Trimming cost V 3 bases and J 6 bases, with 12 bases left between them. All patients reached thyroid surgery having received no treatment beforehand. In the authors' workflow: Across clinicopathological groups, CDR3 differences served as the basis for building a distant-metastasis classifier for papillary thyroid cancer. TCRdb used MiXCR to call clones anew from the PCR reads. TCRdb, not the original authors, processed these V and J calls. The sample holds more than 10,000 clones; around 33% are singletons and the top ten take roughly 13%. At least ten counts were recorded for this clone. Antigen unknown.

The chain recombines TRBV5-1 with TRBJ1-2; D is unclear. The TCR comes from a male donor with papillary thyroid cancer or a benign thyroid nodule (not recorded which). Some clones in this sample may be carry-over from other donors' samples. Sequences were obtained from tumor tissue. CDR3 sequence reads: CASSSAGIDGYTF. DNA of the CDR3: TGCGCCAGCAGCTCCGCGGGGATTGATGGCTACACCTTC.